One and the same sample provided the 20 T cell receptor beta chains below, sequenced in a study of cytomegalovirus exposure and HLA in healthy donors. Researchers ran the PCR with 60 Vbeta and 13 Jbeta primers. Clones were sequenced by immunoSEQ multiplex PCR, and TCRdb holds only the in-frame ones, with some missing. The repertoire consists of about 130,000 clones, with 55% to 75% occurring once and the leading ten covering approximately 2.9%. The sample was PBMCs. Every receptor here comes from a human donor in good health.

This chain connects TRBV2 to TRBJ1-2, with 9 bases that match TRBD1. The length of the CDR3 is 14 residues. CDR1 is SNHLY, CDR2 FYNNEI, per germline. Trimming cost V 5 bases and J 7 bases; bases outside gene matches: 8. This CDR3 is CASSLRQGVGGYTF. For the CDR3, the DNA is TGTGCCAGCAGTTTAAGACAGGGGGTAGGTGGCTACACCTTC.

Concerning this clone: A junction boundary mismatches the germline segment, possibly from a read error. The chain is built from TRBV7-9 and TRBJ2-1, with 11 bases aligning to TRBD2. Per germline, CDR1 SEHNR and CDR2 FQNEAQ (reference sequence). This CDR3 has 13 residues. The CDR3, as DNA: TGTGCCAGCAGCCTAGCGGGGGGCAATGAGCAGTTCTTC. Protein sequence: CASSLAGGNEQFF.

The chain couples TRBV9 to TRBJ1-5, with 7 bases that match TRBD1. Germline trimming cut 3 bases from V and 4 bases from J; bases unmatched to any gene: 7. Looked up from germline, CDR1 is SGDLS and CDR2 is YYNGEE. The CDR3 runs to 15 residues. CDR3 nucleotides: TGTGCCAGCAGCGCCGGACAGGCCGTTAATCAGCCCCAGCATTTT. It yields the protein CASSAGQAVNQPQHF.

The rearrangement links TRBV30 to TRBJ1-5; 8 nucleotides line up with TRBD1. V dropped 4 bases and J dropped 2; count of bases not matched to a gene: 1. CDR3 size: 13 residues. Germline V lookup: CDR1 GTSNPN, CDR2 SVGIG (reference sequence). Here the CDR3 DNA reads TGTGCCTGGACACAGGGGGGCAATCAGCCCCAGCATTTT. Translated: CAWTQGGNQPQHF. The variable domain in full, with the rest retrieved from reference TRBV30 and TRBJ1-5, is SQTIHQWPATLVQPVGSPLSLECTVEGTSNPNLYWYRQAAGRGLQLLFYSVGIGQISSEVPQNLSASRPQDRQFILSSKKLLLSDSGFYLCAWTQGGNQPQHFGDGTRLSIL.

V usage is TRBV5-1 and J usage is TRBJ2-2; 9 bases are a match to TRBD2. This CDR3 has 16 amino acids. With 4 bases clipped from V and 8 bases from J, the junction kept 12 bases outside the gene matches. Germline CDR1 reads SGHRS; CDR2 reads YFSETQ. The CDR3 here is CASSPRLAELPGELFF. The CDR3 nucleotides read TGCGCCAGCAGCCCACGACTAGCGGAGCTACCGGGGGAGCTGTTTTTT.

The V call is TRBV10-2, the J call TRBJ2-7; TRBD2 aligns across 7 bases. In germline, CDR1 is WSHSY, CDR2 SAAADI. The V gene end was trimmed by 3 bases and the J gene end by 3 bases; junction bases not matched to a gene: 5. CDR3 length equals 14 residues. For the CDR3, the DNA is TGCGCCAGCAGTGACCAATGGGGGGGCTACGAGCAGTACTTC. Protein: CASSDQWGGYEQYF.

V is TRBV9 and J is TRBJ1-2, with 9 nucleotides matching TRBD1. V was clipped by 0 bases and J by 8 bases; unmatched bases: 8. Germline V gives CDR1 SGDLS, CDR2 YYNGEE. The CDR3 is 15 amino acids. The CDR3 DNA is TGTGCCAGCAGCGTAGCCCATCGACAGGGGGTCGGCTACACCTTC. This translates into CASSVAHRQGVGYTF. Filled out from reference TRBV9 and TRBJ1-2, the complete variable domain reads DSGVTQTPKHLITATGQRVTLRCSPRSGDLSVYWYQQSLDQGLQFLIQYYNGEERAKGNILERFSAQQFPDLHSELNLSSLELGDSALYFCASSVAHRQGVGYTFGSGTRLTVV.

V gene TRBV9 combines with J gene TRBJ2-3, with D possibly being TRBD1 (6 bases). Trimming removed 0 bases from V and 2 bases from J, with 10 bases in between. The CDR3 runs to 15 residues. Germline V gene sequence: CDR1 SGDLS, CDR2 YYNGEE. CDR3 sequence: CASSVGGGYTDTQYF. The DNA for the CDR3 is TGTGCCAGCAGCGTAGGTGGGGGCTACACAGATACGCAGTATTTT.

The chain couples TRBV29-1 to TRBJ2-5, with D perhaps matching TRBD1 (5 bases). The CDR3 is 12 amino acids. The V gene lost 6 bases and the J gene lost 4 bases, with 12 bases spanning the gap. CDR1 SQVTM and CDR2 ANQGSEA come from the germline V gene. The CDR3 DNA follows: TGCAGCGTCCTCCAGGGTGGAGAGACCCAGTACTTC. Residues: CSVLQGGETQYF.

The table lists this clone with a few counts. The chain's CDR3 is CASSLLAGIDTEAFF. Written as DNA, the CDR3 is TGTGCCAGCAGTTTACTAGCGGGGATCGACACTGAAGCTTTCTTT. This chain connects TRBV6-5 to TRBJ1-1; D gene uncertain. Per the germline V gene, CDR1 is MNHEY and CDR2 is SVGAGI. Trimming left V 4 bases short and J 3 bases short, with 15 bases between. This CDR3 contains 15 residues.

V usage is TRBV5-5 and J usage is TRBJ1-5, with TRBD1 matching over 7 bases. CDR3 length: 17 amino acids. V lost 4 bases to trimming and J lost 6 bases; unmatched junction nucleotides: 16. The germline gives CDR1 SGHKS, CDR2 YYEKEE (reference sequence). The DNA of the CDR3 is TGTGCCAGCAGCCAAACCTCCTTCGGGACAGACACTCAGCCCCAGCATTTT. This gives the protein CASSQTSFGTDTQPQHF.

The CDR3 region has the DNA TGCGCCAGCAGCTTCATGGGTAGCGGGGGGGGGAACAATGAGCAGTTCTTC. Protein sequence: CASSFMGSGGGNNEQFF. J is TRBJ2-1 and V is TRBV5-1; TRBD2 matches at 11 bases. CDR3 size: 17 residues. The ends lost 2 bases at V and 5 bases at J; junction bases unmatched: 9. CDR1 and CDR2 from the germline V gene are SGHRS and YFSETQ.

Only a few counts were recorded for this clone. The V call is TRBV11-1, the J call TRBJ1-1; 8 bases line up with TRBD1. Germline V CDR1 and CDR2: SGHAT, FQDESV (reference sequence). CDR3 size: 16 residues. The V gene end was trimmed by 5 bases and the J gene end by 1 base; junction bases not matched to a gene: 9. CDR3 protein: CASSHRQGIGNTEAFF. CDR3 nucleotides: TGTGCCAGCAGCCATCGACAGGGGATAGGGAACACTGAAGCTTTCTTT.

The chain carries TRBV10-3 and TRBJ1-6; D not resolved. Trimming cost V 0 bases and J 9 bases, with 12 bases left between them. From germline, CDR1 is ENHRY and CDR2 SYGVKD. The CDR3 has 15 residues. The CDR3 bases are TGTGCCATCAGTGAGTCCGAGGGATCGGCTTCACCCCTCCACTTT. Translated: CAISESEGSASPLHF.

This clone was seen more than once but under ten times. The sample carries other DNA sequences with the same CDR3. The chain joins TRBV7-9 to TRBJ1-4; TRBD1 might be the D (6 bases). V shed 1 base and J shed 6 bases, with 12 bases lying between them. CDR3 size: 15 residues. Looked up from germline, CDR1 is SEHNR and CDR2 is FQNEAQ (reference sequence). CDR3 amino acids: CASSLGDTRHEKLFF. The DNA of the CDR3 is TGTGCCAGCAGCTTAGGGGACACCCGCCATGAAAAACTGTTTTTT.

The chain has TRBV6-1 and TRBJ2-3, with a possible D match to TRBD2 (6 bases). The CDR3 is 14 amino acids. The germline CDR1 and CDR2 sequences are MNHNS and SASEGT. The ends were cut back, 9 bases at V and 2 bases at J, with 15 bases in the middle. The CDR3 DNA follows: TGTGCCAGTGGCCGAGGGACTTCCACAGATACGCAGTATTTT. Protein product: CASGRGTSTDTQYF.

The chain has TRBV11-1 and TRBJ1-1; tentatively, D is TRBD1 (6 bases). The germline V gene has CDR1 SGHAT and CDR2 FQDESV (reference sequence). The CDR3 sequence is 16 residues long. V lost 10 bases to trimming and J lost 4 bases, with 25 bases between them. As DNA, the CDR3 is TGTGCCACCTCCCAGGGGCCGCACAACCTAGGCACTGAAGCTTTCTTT. Translated, it gives CATSQGPHNLGTEAFF.

The CDR3 protein is CASSRGLRTSNEQYF. CDR3 bases: TGCGCCAGCAGCCGAGGCCTCCGAACCTCAAACGAGCAGTACTTC. V usage is TRBV4-3 and J usage is TRBJ2-7; D remains ambiguous. CDR1 LGHNA and CDR2 YSLEER come from the germline V gene. The CDR3 totals 15 residues. With 4 bases removed from V and 5 bases from J, the gap between germline ends came to 18 bases.

This clone was seen a few times. This rearrangement joins TRBV5-6 to TRBJ1-2; no firm D call. This CDR3 contains 15 residues. From germline, CDR1 is SGHDT and CDR2 YYEEEE. V lost 5 bases, J lost 2 bases, and 16 bases lay in between. The CDR3 bases are TGTGCCAGCAGTCCAGCGGTCCAGGTCAACTATGGCTACACCTTC. Translation gives CASSPAVQVNYGYTF.

V is TRBV6-5 and J is TRBJ2-7, with TRBD2 matching 9 bases. The V gene end was trimmed by 2 bases and the J gene end by 5 bases; junction bases not matched to a gene: 7. The germline CDR1 and CDR2 sequences are MNHEY and SVGAGI. CDR3 size: 15 residues. The CDR3 sequence is CASSYTGGGANEQYF. The CDR3 DNA follows: TGTGCCAGCAGTTACACAGGCGGGGGGGCTAACGAGCAGTACTTC.